This TCR beta chain is from a study of T cell repertoires in cytomegalovirus infection. Study-wide background: Public TCR beta signature analysis indicated the presence of both CMV infection and matching HLA type.

One entry per CDR3 protein results from TCRdb running MiXCR on the reads. The sample contains hundreds of thousands of distinct CDR3 sequences, about 33% of which appear only once. Whole-study results and caveats: Cumulative frequency (of public TCR beta family members) identified carriers of CMV plus the relevant HLA. In two of eight donors, the top clonotype was HLA-C-restricted CMV-specific.

CDR1 is LNHDA and CDR2 is SQIVND in the germline V gene (reference sequence). The CDR3 contains 14 residues. Trimming took 11 bases from V and 7 from J; bases not matched to a gene: 10. As regards this clonotype: Antigen unknown.

The chain recombines TRBV19 with TRBJ1-4; 10 nucleotides align to TRBD1. The sequence derives from a human donor in good health (CMV status not recorded). Some clones in this sample may be carry-over from other donors' samples. The sequenced sample was cultured PBMCs, obtained from culture after CMV antigen stimulation. CDR3 in DNA: TGTGCCTCCGAATTCGACAGGGGGCTTGAAAAACTGTTTTTT. It yields the protein CASEFDRGLEKLFF.